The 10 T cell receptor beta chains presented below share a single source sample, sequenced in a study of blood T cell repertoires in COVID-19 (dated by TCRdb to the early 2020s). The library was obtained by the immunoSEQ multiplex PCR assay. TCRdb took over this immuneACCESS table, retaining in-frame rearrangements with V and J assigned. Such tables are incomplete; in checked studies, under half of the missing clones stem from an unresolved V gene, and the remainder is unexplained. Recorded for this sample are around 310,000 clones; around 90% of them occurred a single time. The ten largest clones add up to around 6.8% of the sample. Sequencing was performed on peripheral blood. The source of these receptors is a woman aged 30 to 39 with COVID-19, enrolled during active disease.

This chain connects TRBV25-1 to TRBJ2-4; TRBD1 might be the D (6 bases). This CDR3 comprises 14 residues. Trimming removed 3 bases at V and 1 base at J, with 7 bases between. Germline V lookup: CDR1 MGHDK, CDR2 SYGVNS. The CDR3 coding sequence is TGTGCCAGCAGTGAGGGGGCTGCCAAAAACATTCAGTACTTC. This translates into CASSEGAAKNIQYF.

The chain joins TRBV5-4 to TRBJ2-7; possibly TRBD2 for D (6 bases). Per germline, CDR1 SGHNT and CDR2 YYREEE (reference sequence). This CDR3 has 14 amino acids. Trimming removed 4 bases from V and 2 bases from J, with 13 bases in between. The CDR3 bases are TGTGCCAGCAGCCCCCGGTCGGGGGCCTACGAGCAGTACTTC. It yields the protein CASSPRSGAYEQYF. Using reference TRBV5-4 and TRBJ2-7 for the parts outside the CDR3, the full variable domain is ETGVTQSPTHLIKTRGQQVTLRCSSQSGHNTVSWYQQALGQGPQFIFQYYREEENGRGNFPPRFSGLQFPNYSSELNVNALELDDSALYLCASSPRSGAYEQYFGPGTRLTVT.

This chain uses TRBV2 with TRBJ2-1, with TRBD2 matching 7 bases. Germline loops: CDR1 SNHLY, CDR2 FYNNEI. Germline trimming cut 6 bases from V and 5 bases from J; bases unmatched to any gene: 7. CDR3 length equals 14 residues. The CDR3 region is CASRPLAKHNEQFF. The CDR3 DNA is TGTGCCAGCAGACCACTAGCGAAACACAATGAGCAGTTCTTC.

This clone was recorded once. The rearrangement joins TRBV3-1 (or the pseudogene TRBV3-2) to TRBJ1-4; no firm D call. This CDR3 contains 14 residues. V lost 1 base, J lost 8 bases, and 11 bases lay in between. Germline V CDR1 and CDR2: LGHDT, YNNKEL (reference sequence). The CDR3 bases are TGTGCCAGCAGCCAAGCCCCGGCGGAGGAAAAACTGTTTTTT. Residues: CASSQAPAEEKLFF.

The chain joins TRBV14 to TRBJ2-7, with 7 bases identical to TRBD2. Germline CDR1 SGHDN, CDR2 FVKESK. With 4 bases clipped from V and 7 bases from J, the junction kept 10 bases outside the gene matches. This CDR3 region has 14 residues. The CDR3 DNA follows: TGTGCCAGCAGCCCGGGACTATACCTCTGGGAGCAGTACTTC. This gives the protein CASSPGLYLWEQYF.

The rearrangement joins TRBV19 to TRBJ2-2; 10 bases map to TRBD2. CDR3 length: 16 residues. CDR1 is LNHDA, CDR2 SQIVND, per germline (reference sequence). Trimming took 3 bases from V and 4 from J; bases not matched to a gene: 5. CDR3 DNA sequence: TGTGCCAGTAGTATGGGGCTAGCGGGAGCCACCGGGGAGCTGTTTTTT. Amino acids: CASSMGLAGATGELFF.

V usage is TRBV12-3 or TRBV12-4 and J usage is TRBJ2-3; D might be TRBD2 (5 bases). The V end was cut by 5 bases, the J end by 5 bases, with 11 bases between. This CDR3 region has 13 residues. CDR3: CASSQRREDTQYF. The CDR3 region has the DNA TGTGCCAGCAGTCAAAGACGGGAAGATACGCAGTATTTT.

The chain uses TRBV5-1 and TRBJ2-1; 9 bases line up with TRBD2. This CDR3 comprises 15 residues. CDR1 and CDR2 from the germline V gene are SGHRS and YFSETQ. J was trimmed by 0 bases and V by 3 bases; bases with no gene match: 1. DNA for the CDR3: TGCGCCAGCAGCTCTAGCGGGGTCTCCTACAATGAGCAGTTCTTC. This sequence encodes CASSSSGVSYNEQFF.

CDR3 sequence: CASSLGGKFEEQYF. The CDR3 DNA reads as TGTGCCAGCAGCTTAGGAGGGAAGTTTGAAGAGCAGTACTTC. The rearrangement joins TRBV7-9 to TRBJ2-7; TRBD2 is a possible D gene (5 bases). Trimming left V 1 base short and J 7 bases short, with 14 bases between. The CDR3 consists of 14 residues. The germline gives CDR1 SEHNR, CDR2 FQNEAQ (reference sequence).

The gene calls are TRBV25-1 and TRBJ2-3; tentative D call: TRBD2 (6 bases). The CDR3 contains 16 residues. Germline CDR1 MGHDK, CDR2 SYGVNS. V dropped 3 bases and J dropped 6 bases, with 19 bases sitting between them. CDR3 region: CASSDGGVVKWDTQYF. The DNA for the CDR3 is TGTGCCAGCAGTGACGGAGGGGTCGTAAAGTGGGATACGCAGTATTTT.